This T cell receptor (beta chain) was sequenced during a study of T cells in severe cutaneous drug reactions. Overall study context: Patients were recruited from Taiwan, Thailand and Europe between about 2010 and 2019. Blister fluid/cells and PBMC came from acute- or recovery-stage patients. Study-wide results and limits: Tolerant-control and healthy-donor PBMC lacked or rarely had the public CDR3 found in blisters.

TCR subtype-specific primers in iRepertoire multiplex PCR prepared libraries for bulk and single-cell sequencing. Each sample contributed roughly 95-500 ng of RNA for bulk libraries. TCRdb reanalyzed the multiplex PCR reads, giving one entry per CDR3 protein sequence and no DNA. The sample totals 9,000 to 13,000 distinct CDR3 sequences; its top ten clones hold over 20%. The patients sequenced had a carbamazepine-induced Stevens-Johnson syndrome or toxic epidermal necrolysis reaction. As to this clonotype: Its target is unknown.

The CDR3 extends over 14 amino acids. Germline V lookup: CDR1 SQVTM, CDR2 ANQGSEA. This chain joins TRBV29-1 and TRBJ2-5. The sample was cells from a skin blister. The TCR comes from a human donor with Stevens-Johnson syndrome, a severe cutaneous drug reaction. The CDR3 spells CSVEDDFRVETQYF.